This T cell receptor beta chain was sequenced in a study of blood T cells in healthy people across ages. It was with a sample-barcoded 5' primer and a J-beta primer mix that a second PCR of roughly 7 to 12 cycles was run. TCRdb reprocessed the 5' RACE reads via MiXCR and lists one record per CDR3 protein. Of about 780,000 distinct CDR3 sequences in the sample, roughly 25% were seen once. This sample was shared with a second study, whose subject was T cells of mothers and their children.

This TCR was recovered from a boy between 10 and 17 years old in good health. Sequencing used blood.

The DNA of the CDR3 is TGTGCCAGCAGCCAAGAGGGGGAGAATGAGCAGTTCTTC. This translates into CASSQEGENEQFF. The chain employs TRBV3-1 and TRBJ2-5; possibly TRBD1 or TRBD2 for D (5 bases each). The tail of the sequence fits TRBJ2-1 better, so the J call may be wrong. CDR3 size: 13 residues. The germline V gene encodes CDR1 LGHDT and CDR2 YNNKEL (reference sequence).